This TCR beta chain was recovered during a study of T cells in Graves' hyperthyroidism and ophthalmopathy. This CDR3 region has 13 residues. V lost 7 bases and J lost 7, with 13 bases in between. In germline, CDR1 is MNHNS, CDR2 SASEGT. TCR beta CDR3 region amplification was performed from RNA transcripts. First-round RT-PCR targeting the TCR CDR3 was performed with the HTBI primer set. A single record per CDR3 protein comes from TCRdb applying MiXCR to the multiplex PCR reads. The sample lists over 400,000 distinct CDR3 sequences, about 15% seen once, with under 15% in the top ten. Findings of the study overall: By a 13 V-J model, ophthalmopathy was set apart from stable hyperthyroidism.

With regard to this clonotype: Its matching antigen is unknown.

The clonotype originates from a man younger than 30 with Graves' ophthalmopathy. Sequenced input: blood. V and J are TRBV6-1 and TRBJ1-4; tentatively, D is TRBD1 (6 bases). CDR3 protein: CASTGEAGEKLFF. CDR3 sequence (DNA): TGTGCCAGCACAGGGGAAGCGGGTGAAAAACTGTTTTTT.